Reported below is one T cell receptor beta chain. As yet, its antigen is unknown. These data originate in a study of cytomegalovirus exposure and HLA in healthy donors. Study conclusions and caveats: Available immune exposure information was restricted to CMV serostatus only. Researchers reportedly found TCR beta sequences accurately predicted most subjects' HLA-A and HLA-B alleles.

This PCR relied on a set of 60 Vbeta primers and 13 Jbeta primers. Clones were sequenced by immunoSEQ multiplex PCR, and TCRdb holds only the in-frame ones, with some missing. Of roughly 150,000 clones listed, about two thirds are singletons. V was shortened by 1 base and J by 6 bases, with 12 bases between the two germline ends. The CDR3 has 14 amino acids. CDR1 and CDR2 from the germline V gene are SGHTA and FQGNSA. What was sequenced was PBMCs. This chain links TRBV7-2 with TRBJ1-2; D call uncertain. This TCR was sampled from a man aged 25-40 years in good health and CMV-seropositive. The CDR3 sequence is CASSLGLEGDGYTF. CDR3 sequence (DNA): TGTGCCAGCAGCTTAGGGTTGGAGGGAGATGGCTACACCTTC.